The T cell receptor beta chain described here comes from a study of T cells after yellow fever vaccination. Study-wide background: Low-cell-number fractions were prepared with SMART-Seq v4 Ultra Low Input.

In this sample, this clonotype turned up many times. Its antigen is still unknown. Study outcomes and limitations: Abundant contaminating clonotypes from the bulk population could appear in FACS-sorted repertoires.

The V and J ends lost 4 bases and 2 bases respectively, with 11 bases between them. Germline V gives CDR1 MGHRA, CDR2 YSYEKL. CDR3 length equals 15 residues. TCRdb passed the 5' RACE reads through MiXCR, listing each CDR3 protein once. The sample carries about 260,000 distinct CDR3 sequences, about 5% recorded once. The chain uses TRBV4-1 and TRBJ1-4; tentatively, D is TRBD1 (5 bases). The source is a man aged 18-30 years who received the YFV17D yellow fever vaccine. The starting material was CD4+ T cells sorted from PBMCs, obtained on the day of the yellow fever booster vaccination. The CDR3 loop is CASSRADSTNEKLFF. The CDR3, as DNA: TGCGCCAGCAGCCGCGCTGACAGTACTAATGAAAAACTGTTTTTT.